A single sample is the source of the 27 T cell receptor beta chains below, sequenced in a study of blood T cell repertoires in COVID-19. Sequenced by immunoSEQ multiplex PCR; TCRdb stores in-frame clones only, minus some. The data contain hundreds of thousands of clones, 80% to 90% of them singletons. Sequences were obtained from PBMCs or T cells enriched from blood (not recorded which). These receptors were collected from a man aged 40-49 years who had recovered from COVID-19.

V and J are TRBV7-6 and TRBJ1-3, with D possibly matching TRBD1 (6 bases). The CDR3 extends over 17 amino acids. CDR1 is SGHVS, CDR2 FNYEAQ, per germline. V was clipped by 2 bases and J by 4 bases, with 18 bases between them. The CDR3 reads CASSLKLGAAEGNTIYF. CDR3 DNA sequence: TGTGCCAGCAGCTTAAAGTTGGGGGCTGCCGAAGGAAACACCATATATTTT.

This clone showed up just once. V is TRBV3-1 (or the pseudogene TRBV3-2) and J is TRBJ2-1; 11 bases map to TRBD1. The CDR3 spans 15 residues. Germline CDR1 is LGHDT and CDR2 is YNNKEL (reference sequence). The trim removed 1 base at V and 9 bases at J, leaving 5 bases unmatched. Written as DNA, the CDR3 is TGTGCCAGCAGCCAAGGGACAGGGGGCTGGAGTGAGCAGTTCTTC. It codes for CASSQGTGGWSEQFF.

This chain uses TRBV5-4 with TRBJ1-1; 8 bases match TRBD1. The germline V gene encodes CDR1 SGHNT and CDR2 YYREEE (reference sequence). The CDR3 length is 16 residues. The V segment lost 2 bases and the J segment 0 bases; nucleotides outside the gene matches: 6. CDR3 bases: TGTGCCAGCAGCTTAGGACAGGGATACATGAACACTGAAGCTTTCTTT. Amino acids: CASSLGQGYMNTEAFF.

Comments on this clone: The junction and the germline gene differ at one end; a read error may be behind it. The V and J genes are TRBV5-6 and TRBJ2-7, with TRBD1 matching 7 bases. CDR1 and CDR2 (germline): SGHDT, YYEEEE. This CDR3 contains 13 residues. CDR3 in DNA: TGTGCCAGCAGCTCTGCGACAGGGCGCCGGTACCTCTTC. This sequence encodes CASSSATGRRYLF.

The chain couples TRBV7-3 to TRBJ2-2; a possible D gene is TRBD2 (6 bases). The ends were cut back, 5 bases at V and 6 bases at J, with 16 bases in the middle. Germline CDR1 is SGHTA and CDR2 is FQGTGA. The CDR3 totals 15 residues. CDR3 DNA sequence: TGTGCCAGCAGCCCCCGTGGAGGGAGCGCCGGGGAGCTGTTTTTT. Protein sequence: CASSPRGGSAGELFF.

This chain connects TRBV11-2 to TRBJ1-1, with D perhaps matching TRBD1 (5 bases). Germline CDR1 reads SGHAT; CDR2 reads FQNNGV. CDR3 length: 14 amino acids. Between the trimmed V and J ends, which lost 0 bases and 2 bases, there was a span of 7 bases. CDR3 DNA sequence: TGTGCCAGCAGCTTAGAGGGGGGTAACACTGAAGCTTTCTTT. Protein: CASSLEGGNTEAFF.

This clone was detected once. The chain links TRBV21-1 to TRBJ1-2; TRBD1 is the table's D call and was not checked against the DNA. TRBV21-1 is marked as a pseudogene. The CDR3 extends over 14 amino acids. The CDR3 sequence: CASSKLDSLYGYTF. CDR3 nucleotide sequence: TGTGCCAGCAGCAAACTGGACAGCCTTTATGGCTACACCTTC.

V usage is TRBV7-9 and J usage is TRBJ1-2; D uncertain. The CDR3 length is 14 residues. CDR1 is SEHNR and CDR2 is FQNEAQ in the germline V gene (reference sequence). The V end lost 3 bases, the J end lost 4 bases, and 12 bases lay between the germline ends. The CDR3: CASSFPQKPYGYTF. The CDR3 region has the DNA TGTGCCAGCAGCTTCCCGCAAAAGCCCTATGGCTACACCTTC.

V and J are TRBV7-6 and TRBJ1-5; D not resolved. The CDR3 sequence is 16 residues long. Trimming left V 5 bases short and J 0 bases short, with 14 bases between. Germline loops: CDR1 SGHVS, CDR2 FNYEAQ. The CDR3 protein is CASSALFGDSNQPQHF. Written as DNA, the CDR3 is TGTGCCAGCAGCGCACTATTCGGAGATAGCAATCAGCCCCAGCATTTT.

The chain couples TRBV24-1 to TRBJ1-2, with 9 bases identical to TRBD1. V was clipped by 7 bases and J by 3 bases; unmatched bases: 23. The CDR3 contains 20 residues. CDR1 is KGHDR and CDR2 is SFDVKD in the germline V gene. The CDR3, as DNA: TGTGCCACCAGCCTAACCACCCTCGGGACAGGGAAGGGACTTGACTATGGCTACACCTTC. Encoded protein: CATSLTTLGTGKGLDYGYTF.

The chain combines TRBV6-5 with TRBJ2-4; 7 bases match TRBD1. The CDR3 consists of 16 residues. CDR1 and CDR2 from the germline V gene are MNHEY and SVGAGI. V lost 4 bases, J lost 7 bases, and 13 bases stayed unmatched. Here the CDR3 reads CASSWSSGGKKNIQYF. The CDR3 DNA follows: TGTGCCAGCAGTTGGTCCTCAGGGGGTAAGAAGAACATTCAGTACTTC.

The rearrangement links TRBV5-1 to TRBJ2-3; 14 nucleotides align to TRBD2. V lost 4 bases and J lost 1; bases outside the gene matches: 5. This CDR3 has 17 amino acids. Germline V gives CDR1 SGHRS, CDR2 YFSETQ. CDR3 region: CASSEGLAGAGTDTQYF. The CDR3 DNA is TGCGCCAGCAGCGAGGGACTAGCGGGAGCGGGCACAGATACGCAGTATTTT.

J is TRBJ1-4 and V is TRBV19; TRBD1 agrees at 7 bases. In germline, CDR1 is LNHDA, CDR2 SQIVND (reference sequence). This CDR3 has 16 amino acids. Trimming cost V 6 bases and J 3 bases; bases outside gene matches: 10. The CDR3 DNA reads TGTGCCAGTAGCAACAGGGGCAATCCTGCTAATGAAAAACTGTTTTTT. As protein: CASSNRGNPANEKLFF.

J is TRBJ2-3 and V is TRBV3-1 (or the pseudogene TRBV3-2); 7 bases match TRBD2. In germline, CDR1 is LGHDT, CDR2 YNNKEL (reference sequence). The CDR3 is made up of 17 amino acids. V lost 1 base and J lost 1; bases outside the gene matches: 8. CDR3 bases: TGTGCCAGCAGCCAAGCCCGGACTAGTTTCGGCACAGATACGCAGTATTTT. This gives the protein CASSQARTSFGTDTQYF.

The J gene is TRBJ2-2, the V gene TRBV2; D possibly corresponds to TRBD1 (6 bases). V was cut by 6 bases and J by 5 bases, with 10 bases left in between. The CDR3 is made up of 13 amino acids. CDR1 is SNHLY and CDR2 is FYNNEI in the germline V gene. The CDR3 sequence: CASRQGGTGELFF. The CDR3 coding sequence is TGTGCCAGCAGGCAAGGGGGTACCGGGGAGCTGTTTTTT. The variable domain in full, with the rest retrieved from reference TRBV2 and TRBJ2-2, is EPEVTQTPSHQVTQMGQEVILRCVPISNHLYFYWYRQILGQKVEFLVSFYNNEISEKSEIFDDQFSVERPDGSNFTLKIRSTKLEDSAMYFCASRQGGTGELFFGEGSRLTVL.

The chain has TRBV11-3 and TRBJ2-1; D uncertain. This CDR3 has 15 amino acids. V lost 0 bases and J lost 3, with 9 bases in between. Per germline, CDR1 SGHNT and CDR2 YENEEA. This CDR3 is CASSLDLSLYNEQFF. The CDR3 DNA sequence: TGTGCCAGCAGCTTAGATCTTTCTCTCTACAATGAGCAGTTCTTC.

The chain carries TRBV24-1 and TRBJ2-5; 15 bases are shared with TRBD2. Unmatched junction bases numbered 1, after V lost 4 bases and J lost 2 bases. The CDR3 length is 16 residues. The germline gives CDR1 KGHDR, CDR2 SFDVKD. The CDR3, as DNA: TGTGCCACCAGTGAGGGACTAGCGGGAGGACAAGAGACCCAGTACTTC. Protein: CATSEGLAGGQETQYF.

The chain joins TRBV5-1 to TRBJ1-6; D is unresolved. There are 15 residues in the CDR3. Germline CDR1 and CDR2: SGHRS and YFSETQ. V was trimmed by 0 bases and J by 7 bases, leaving 11 bases between them. CDR3 sequence (DNA): TGCGCCAGCAGCTTGGGGGGAAGAGGGAATTCACCCCTCCACTTT. It is translated as CASSLGGRGNSPLHF. Based on the CDR3 plus reference TRBV5-1 and TRBJ1-6, the full variable domain is KAGVTQTPRYLIKTRGQQVTLSCSPISGHRSVSWYQQTPGQGLQFLFEYFSETQRNKGNFPGRFSGRQFSNSRSEMNVSTLELGDSALYLCASSLGGRGNSPLHFGNGTRLTVT.

The J gene is TRBJ2-1, the V gene TRBV2, with 12 bases fitting TRBD2. The CDR3 extends over 14 amino acids. Germline assignment: CDR1 SNHLY and CDR2 FYNNEI. V was clipped by 9 bases and J by 5 bases; unmatched bases: 5. CDR3 amino acids: CARTLAGGHNEQFF. The CDR3 DNA follows: TGTGCCAGGACACTAGCGGGGGGACACAATGAGCAGTTCTTC.

The rearrangement joins TRBV9 to TRBJ2-2; D is unclear. The CDR3 has 16 residues. Trimming pared 0 bases from V and 5 bases from J, leaving 14 bases between. Germline V gives CDR1 SGDLS, CDR2 YYNGEE. The CDR3 DNA sequence: TGTGCCAGCAGCGTAGCTACGAGTGCGGTGACCGGGGAGCTGTTTTTT. Protein: CASSVATSAVTGELFF.

This sequence joins TRBV9 and TRBJ1-4; perhaps TRBD1 as D (5 bases). The CDR3 totals 14 residues. Looked up from germline, CDR1 is SGDLS and CDR2 is YYNGEE. The V end was cut by 4 bases, the J end by 3 bases, with 10 bases between. As DNA, the CDR3 is TGTGCCAGCAGCCTCCAGGGATCTAATGAAAAACTGTTTTTT. Translation: CASSLQGSNEKLFF.

This clone was found once. The chain links TRBV27 to TRBJ1-1, with D uncertain. V lost 0 bases and J lost 1, with 6 bases in between. Per the germline V gene, CDR1 is MNHEY and CDR2 is SMNVEV (reference sequence). The CDR3 sequence is 14 residues long. CDR3 residues: CASSLSRENTEAFF. The CDR3 DNA follows: TGTGCCAGCAGTTTATCGAGGGAGAACACTGAAGCTTTCTTT.

The rearrangement uses TRBV15 and TRBJ2-4; a possible D gene is TRBD1 (6 bases). This CDR3 comprises 12 residues. Germline V gene sequence: CDR1 LNHNV, CDR2 YYDKDF (reference sequence). V dropped 9 bases and J dropped 3 bases, with 9 bases sitting between them. The CDR3 DNA sequence: TGTGCCACTACAGGGTTCAAAAACATTCAGTACTTC. Its translation is CATTGFKNIQYF.

CDR3 in amino acids: CASSAGQGSADTQYF. The CDR3 bases are TGTGCCAGCAGCGCCGGGCAGGGAAGTGCAGATACGCAGTATTTT. The chain has TRBV7-8 and TRBJ2-3; D possibly corresponds to TRBD1 (5 bases). V lost 5 bases to trimming and J lost 4 bases, with 16 bases between them. The CDR3 totals 15 residues. Germline CDR1 SGHVS, CDR2 FQNEAQ.

CDR3 sequence reads: CASSLGAGDDTEAFF. The CDR3 region has the DNA TGTGCCAGCAGTTTAGGTGCAGGGGACGACACTGAAGCTTTCTTT. The J gene is TRBJ1-1, the V gene TRBV28, with D possibly being TRBD1 (6 bases). V shed 2 bases and J shed 3 bases, with 13 bases lying between them. The CDR3 contains 15 residues. Germline V gene data show CDR1 as MDHEN and CDR2 as SYDVKM.

Here the CDR3 reads CATSDSGYGYTF. The DNA of the CDR3 is TGTGCCACCAGTGATTCCGGCTATGGCTACACCTTC. The chain uses TRBV24-1 and TRBJ1-2, with D hard to call. The CDR3 consists of 12 residues. Germline lookup yields CDR1 KGHDR and CDR2 SFDVKD. With 2 bases removed from V and 4 bases from J, the gap between germline ends came to 4 bases.

The chain is built from TRBV11-3 and TRBJ1-1, with D possibly matching TRBD1 (6 bases). The CDR3 has 17 residues. CDR1 is SGHNT and CDR2 is YENEEA in the germline V gene. V lost 0 bases and J lost 3, with 17 bases in between. The CDR3, as DNA: TGTGCCAGCAGCTTAGATCGTTGGACGGCAGGGGACACTGAAGCTTTCTTT. Its translation is CASSLDRWTAGDTEAFF.